The entry that follows covers one TCR beta chain sequence. The record originates from a study of T cells expressing NK-cell markers. Germline-derived CDR1 and CDR2 are SQVTM and ANQGSEA. This CDR3 region has 13 residues. TCRdb derives one entry per CDR3 protein from the 5' RACE reads, leaving out DNA. Here the sample table reports approximately 150,000 distinct CDR3 sequences. The receptor was isolated from a man aged 18 to 30 in good health. The sample comprised blood T cells: a sorted CD56 or NKG2C T cell subset, CD4+ or CD8+ T cells, or bulk PBMC T cells (not recorded which). The genes are TRBV29-1 and TRBJ2-1; TCRdb names TRBD1, which stays unverified in the absence of DNA. This CDR3 reads CSVHRDSDNEQFF.